This entry describes one TCR beta chain. The data were obtained in a study of blood T cell repertoires in COVID-19. Study as a whole: Samples taken during acute and convalescent COVID-19 were collected in the United States, Italy and Spain. Nucleic acid was either cDNA or gDNA, and it came from T cells, B-cell-depleted T cells, or PBMCs.

Authors' data handling: Reference gene primers were amplified, and this amplification served to estimate nucleated cell counts. TCRdb keeps only in-frame clones here, not all; method: immunoSEQ multiplex PCR. The V and J calls and clone size were taken over from that table, and D and trimming were inferred from the DNA. Of about 140,000 clones listed, about nine tenths were seen once; the top ten hold approximately 10%. Germline V CDR1 and CDR2: GTSNPN, SVGIG (reference sequence). V was trimmed by 1 base and J by 8 bases, leaving 12 bases between them. This CDR3 comprises 14 residues. The V and J genes are TRBV30 and TRBJ1-6, with D tentatively TRBD1 (5 bases). This clonotype was sampled from a woman older than 75 with acute or convalescent COVID-19. Sequenced: peripheral blood. Written as DNA, the CDR3 is TGTGCCTGGAGTGCAGGGCTTGGGGATTCACCCCTCCACTTT. Its translation is CAWSAGLGDSPLHF.